This T cell receptor beta chain was profiled in a study of regulatory T cells in long-lasting Graves disease. Study conclusions and caveats: Public clonotype sharing was higher in persistent than newly diagnosed patients.

Time point meaning: newly diagnosed GD, antithyroid drugs for less than 3 months. Following extraction of RNA from PBMCs, that RNA was used to make the TCR library. The CDR3 is 15 amino acids. The germline V gene encodes CDR1 SGHKS and CDR2 YYEKEE (reference sequence). Trimming stripped 5 bases from V and 3 bases from J, with 12 bases between. With respect to this clonotype: Its target is unknown.

With iRepertoire HTBI primers and Arm-PCR of CDR3 regions, TCR beta libraries were built. TCRdb independently ran MiXCR on the multiplex PCR reads; one entry per CDR3 protein. The sample lists under 700,000 distinct CDR3 sequences, more than 15% occurring once. These same records also appear under a second study, on T cells in Graves' hyperthyroidism and ophthalmopathy. That study reports: Patients aged 18 to 65 had newly diagnosed hyperthyroidism that had lasted under 2 months. Ophthalmopathy and stable hyperthyroidism were separated by a 13 V-J model.

The clonotype comes from a woman aged 35-65 years with Graves disease. This chain joins TRBV5-5 and TRBJ1-6; no clear D. Specimen: peripheral blood mononuclear cells (PBMCs), collected at new diagnosis, from a patient treated with antithyroid drugs. CDR3 nucleotide sequence: TGTGCCAGCAGAACCGGAGAACTCTATAATTCACCCCTCCACTTT. This codes for CASRTGELYNSPLHF.